Following are 21 T cell receptor beta chains from one sample sequenced in a study of technical replicates of blood from a few donors. Here immunoSEQ multiplex PCR was the method, and the copy in TCRdb shows in-frame clones only, minus some. The data hold more than 65,000 clones, with roughly 88% observed a single time. Sequencing was carried out using PBMCs. The receptors come from a human donor in good health. Some clones in this sample may be carry-over from other donors' samples.

The rearrangement links TRBV5-6 to TRBJ2-7, with 11 bases fitting TRBD2. The ends lost 2 bases at V and 3 bases at J; junction bases unmatched: 10. This CDR3 is 17 amino acids long. Germline assignment: CDR1 SGHDT and CDR2 YYEEEE. CDR3 sequence (DNA): TGTGCCAGCAGCTTTACTAGCGGGGGCACGACACTCTACGAGCAGTACTTC. Its translation: CASSFTSGGTTLYEQYF.

This chain uses TRBV11-3 with TRBJ2-1, with TRBD1 matching 12 bases. The V gene's germline CDR1 is SGHNT and CDR2 YENEEA. There are 18 residues in the CDR3. The V gene end was trimmed by 0 bases and the J gene end by 9 bases; junction bases not matched to a gene: 12. The CDR3, as DNA: TGTGCCAGCAGCTTAGATCGATGGGGACAGGGGGCGCCTGGTGAGCAGTTCTTC. Translation gives CASSLDRWGQGAPGEQFF.

The chain carries TRBV4-1 and TRBJ1-4; 7 bases match TRBD1. The length of the CDR3 is 16 residues. The germline CDR1 and CDR2 sequences are MGHRA and YSYEKL. J was trimmed by 8 bases and V by 1 base; bases with no gene match: 10. CDR3 DNA: TGCGCCAGCAGCCAAGGGGACAGTTGGAGCACCGAAAAACTGTTTTTT. This translates into CASSQGDSWSTEKLFF.

This chain connects TRBV2 to TRBJ2-2; 10 positions match TRBD2. The V gene's germline CDR1 is SNHLY and CDR2 FYNNEI. The junction had 10 bases not matched to a gene; V was cut back by 6 bases and J by 6 bases. The CDR3 extends over 16 amino acids. The CDR3 loop reads CASREQTSGFAGELFF. CDR3 in DNA: TGTGCCAGCAGGGAGCAGACTAGCGGGTTCGCCGGGGAGCTGTTTTTT.

The rearrangement links TRBV18 to TRBJ2-7; the D gene is possibly TRBD1 (6 bases). CDR1 KGHSH and CDR2 LQKENI come from the germline V gene. The CDR3 is 14 amino acids. V lost 3 bases to trimming and J lost 10 bases, with 19 bases between them. CDR3 sequence: CASSPDGTKNKQYF. CDR3 in DNA: TGTGCCAGCTCACCGGACGGGACAAAAAACAAACAGTACTTC.

The gene calls are TRBV5-6 and TRBJ1-1, with 7 bases fitting TRBD1. This CDR3 has 14 residues. The germline V gene encodes CDR1 SGHDT and CDR2 YYEEEE. J was trimmed by 0 bases and V by 5 bases; bases with no gene match: 4. The CDR3 bases are TGTGCCAGCAGTCCGACAGGGATGAACACTGAAGCTTTCTTT. This gives the protein CASSPTGMNTEAFF.

The chain carries TRBV4-2 and TRBJ2-7, with D unresolved. Germline-derived CDR1 and CDR2 are LGHNA and YNFKEQ. CDR3 length: 15 residues. V gave up 4 bases and J gave up 1 base, with 14 bases separating them. The CDR3 spells CASSLGPTQSYEQYF. In DNA, the CDR3 is TGTGCCAGCAGCCTGGGCCCGACCCAGTCCTACGAGCAGTACTTC.

The chain couples TRBV6-5 to TRBJ2-3, with 13 bases that match TRBD2. The CDR3 contains 15 residues. V was clipped by 4 bases and J by 6 bases; unmatched bases: 4. Germline V CDR1 and CDR2: MNHEY, SVGAGI. Here the CDR3 reads CASSSGTSGADTQYF. In DNA form, the CDR3 reads TGTGCCAGCAGTTCAGGGACTAGCGGGGCTGATACGCAGTATTTT.

The rearrangement uses TRBV2 and TRBJ2-5; 8 bases are a match to TRBD1. The CDR3 totals 15 residues. Germline CDR1 and CDR2: SNHLY and FYNNEI. V lost 3 bases, J lost 1 base, and 4 bases stayed unmatched. The DNA for the CDR3 is TGTGCCAGCAGTGATCAGGGGGCCTCCCAAGAGACCCAGTACTTC. As protein: CASSDQGASQETQYF.

The J gene is TRBJ1-4, the V gene TRBV4-1; TRBD1 might be the D (6 bases). Germline V gene lookup returns CDR1 MGHRA and CDR2 YSYEKL. The CDR3 loop spans 15 amino acids. V lost 4 bases and J lost 4, with 13 bases in between. The CDR3 is CASSPLQGNNEKLFF. CDR3 coding DNA: TGCGCCAGCAGCCCTTTACAGGGTAATAATGAAAAACTGTTTTTT.

The V call is TRBV27, the J call TRBJ2-2; 7 nucleotides agree with TRBD2. Looked up from germline, CDR1 is MNHEY and CDR2 is SMNVEV (reference sequence). This CDR3 is built from 16 residues. J was trimmed by 3 bases and V by 4 bases; bases with no gene match: 8. The CDR3 is CASSSGLDRDTGELFF. DNA of the CDR3: TGTGCCAGCAGTTCCGGACTAGATCGAGACACCGGGGAGCTGTTTTTT.

The rearrangement joins TRBV7-2 to TRBJ2-5; 7 bases are shared with TRBD2. The germline V gene encodes CDR1 SGHTA and CDR2 FQGNSA. The CDR3 loop spans 16 amino acids. J was trimmed by 0 bases and V by 3 bases; bases with no gene match: 7. The DNA for the CDR3 is TGTGCCAGCAGCTTTTCTCTGCGGGGGTACCAAGAGACCCAGTACTTC. Amino acid sequence: CASSFSLRGYQETQYF.

Only one count was recorded for this clone. The chain links TRBV5-4 to TRBJ2-5, with 13 bases lining up with TRBD2. This CDR3 is 16 amino acids long. Trimming at V came to 0 bases and at J to 3 bases, leaving 2 bases not matched to a gene. CDR1 and CDR2 from the germline V gene are SGHNT and YYREEE (reference sequence). In nucleotides, the CDR3 is TGTGCCAGCAGCTTGGGAGGACTAGCGGGGGAAGAGACCCAGTACTTC. Its protein product is CASSLGGLAGEETQYF.

This rearrangement joins TRBV6-6 to TRBJ1-5; tentative D call: TRBD1 (6 bases). The V gene's germline CDR1 is MNHNY and CDR2 SVGAGI (reference sequence). Trimming cost V 8 bases and J 4 bases, with 9 bases left between them. The CDR3 covers 12 residues. For the CDR3, the DNA is TGTGCCAGCGACAGGACTAATCAGCCCCAGCATTTT. The encoded protein is CASDRTNQPQHF.

The CDR3 DNA follows: TGCGCCAGCAGTCAGCATACACAAAACACTGAAGCTTTCTTT. Translation gives CASSQHTQNTEAFF. V usage is TRBV23-1 and J usage is TRBJ1-1; D call uncertain. TRBV23-1 is placed among ORFs of uncertain function. The CDR3 runs to 14 residues. V lost 3 bases, J lost 2 bases, and 10 bases lay in between.

The V gene is TRBV10-3, the J gene TRBJ1-3, with 8 bases aligning to TRBD1. Trimming took 11 bases from V and 1 from J; bases not matched to a gene: 10. This CDR3 region has 15 residues. Germline V gene data show CDR1 as ENHRY and CDR2 as SYGVKD. CDR3 amino acids: CAARAGQESGNTIYF. CDR3 sequence (DNA): TGTGCCGCTCGGGCGGGACAGGAATCTGGAAACACCATATATTTT.

This clone was observed a few times. The rearrangement links TRBV7-2 to TRBJ2-7; 8 bases agree with TRBD2. Germline CDR1 and CDR2: SGHTA and FQGNSA. The CDR3 covers 15 residues. The V and J ends lost 5 bases and 3 bases, in that order; junction bases with no gene match: 9. The CDR3 here is CASSEKSGSFYEQYF. The DNA for the CDR3 is TGTGCCAGCAGCGAGAAAAGCGGGAGTTTCTACGAGCAGTACTTC. Full variable domain (missing parts from reference TRBV7-2 and TRBJ2-7): GAGVSQSPSNKVTEKGKDVELRCDPISGHTALYWYRQSLGQGLEFLIYFQGNSAPDKSGLPSDRFSAERTGGSVSTLTIQRTQQEDSAVYLCASSEKSGSFYEQYFGPGTRLTVT.

The genes are TRBV28 and TRBJ2-2; D not certain. V was trimmed by 8 bases and J by 5 bases, leaving 12 bases between them. This CDR3 is built from 13 residues. CDR1 and CDR2 (germline): MDHEN, SYDVKM. The CDR3 DNA follows: TGTGCCAGCCAACTACTACATACCGGGGAGCTGTTTTTT. Translation: CASQLLHTGELFF.

The chain links TRBV4-1 to TRBJ2-3, with 9 bases matching TRBD2. This CDR3 is built from 16 residues. V lost 4 bases and J lost 2; bases outside the gene matches: 7. CDR1 is MGHRA, CDR2 YSYEKL, per germline. The CDR3 DNA sequence: TGCGCCAGCAGCCGGGGTAGCGGGGGCGTCACAGATACGCAGTATTTT. Translation gives CASSRGSGGVTDTQYF.

The J gene is TRBJ2-7, the V gene TRBV6-1; 10 bases map to TRBD2. Losses at the gene ends were 10 bases for V and 0 bases for J; bases not matched to a gene: 6. CDR3 length: 14 amino acids. In germline, CDR1 is MNHNS, CDR2 SASEGT. CDR3 DNA sequence: TGTGCCACCGCAGCGGGGGGGAGCTCCTACGAGCAGTACTTC. It is translated as CATAAGGSSYEQYF.

The J gene is TRBJ2-3, the V gene TRBV4-2; D is perhaps TRBD1 (5 bases). This CDR3 has 14 residues. Trimming stripped 4 bases from V and 1 base from J, with 9 bases between. Germline CDR1 and CDR2: LGHNA and YNFKEQ. This chain's CDR3 is CASSRRAGTDTQYF. CDR3 nucleotides: TGTGCCAGCAGCCGCAGGGCGGGCACAGATACGCAGTATTTT.